This T cell receptor beta chain was identified during a study of identical twins. Overall study results and limits: There was more out-of-frame TCR alpha sharing in monozygotic twins than models estimated. Low generation probability was overrepresented in out-of-frame alpha sequences shared by twins.

This clonotype was observed at least ten times. Its antigen is as yet unknown. The germline CDR1 and CDR2 sequences are SGHKS and YYEKEE (reference sequence). The CDR3 is 16 amino acids. Trimming took 2 bases from V and 8 from J, leaving 20 bases between them. TCRdb analysed the 5' RACE reads with MiXCR anew, one entry per CDR3 protein. The repertoire holds hundreds of thousands of distinct CDR3 sequences, with about a tenth as singletons. The V call is TRBV5-5, the J call TRBJ2-1; a possible D gene is TRBD1 (6 bases). This TCR was sampled from a woman aged 18-29 years in good health. Sample: memory (CD45RO+) T cells sorted from blood. CDR3 bases: TGTGCCAGCAGCTTTGATGCTGGGGGCCTAGGCTATGAGCAGTTCTTC. Residues: CASSFDAGGLGYEQFF.